This T cell receptor (beta chain) stems from a study of blood T cells in healthy people across ages. Study-level information: Capturing about one barcoded beta molecule per two T cells was achieved by template switching. Points from the study as a whole: Donor CMV status was unknown, possibly confounding expanded clonotype changes. Across the age range, TCR beta diversity per million T cells fell in a roughly linear way. Aged donors had fewer naive CD4+ cells and lower diversity than long-lived donors.

This CDR3 comprises 18 residues. Germline loops: CDR1 DFQATT, CDR2 SNEGSKA (reference sequence). V dropped 0 bases and J dropped 2 bases, with 17 bases sitting between them. The second PCR ran about 6 to 12 cycles with a sample-barcoded 5' primer and J-beta primers. TCRdb re-analysed the 5' RACE reads in MiXCR, keeping a single row per CDR3 protein. The data contain about 640,000 distinct CDR3 sequences, roughly 30% of them singletons. There are a few counts of this clonotype. Its antigen is unknown. The sequenced sample consisted of blood. This chain links TRBV20-1 with TRBJ1-6; possible D gene TRBD1, 5 bases. The sequence was obtained from a woman of 80 years or more in good health. CDR3 nucleotide sequence: TGCAGTGCTAGAGAAACCGGACAATCTTCTGCCTATAATTCACCCCTCCACTTT. Its protein is CSARETGQSSAYNSPLHF.